This T cell receptor (beta chain) was recorded in a study of regulatory T cells in long-lasting Graves disease. As for time point: newly diagnosed GD, antithyroid drugs for less than 3 months. PBMC-extracted RNA yielded the TCR library. Researchers made TCR beta libraries by using iRepertoire HTBI primers and running Arm-PCR on CDR3 regions. TCRdb re-analysed the multiplex PCR reads in MiXCR, keeping a single row per CDR3 protein. Of approximately 400,000 distinct CDR3 sequences listed, about 16% are singletons. This clonotype was recorded at least ten times. The sequences come from peripheral blood mononuclear cells (PBMCs), collected at new diagnosis, from a patient treated with antithyroid drugs. The TCR originated in a female donor with Graves disease.

The DNA of the CDR3 is TGTGCCAGCAGTTACCAACCTCAGGTTAACGAGCAGTACTTC. This sequence encodes CASSYQPQVNEQYF. The V call is TRBV6-2 or TRBV6-3, the J call TRBJ2-7, with no clear D. With 2 bases removed from V and 5 bases from J, the gap between germline ends came to 13 bases. This CDR3 spans 14 amino acids. Germline V CDR1 and CDR2: MNHEY, SVGEGT.